Presented here are 16 T cell receptor beta chains from one specimen sequenced in a study of blood T cell repertoires in COVID-19. Produced via immunoSEQ multiplex PCR; TCRdb's table is partial and in-frame only. The table shows approximately 300,000 clones, with roughly 87% occurring only once. Sequencing used peripheral blood. Source of these receptors: a man between 18 and 35 years old with active or convalescent COVID-19.

A few counts support this clone. The chain carries TRBV5-1 and TRBJ1-2; D not resolved. V gave up 4 bases and J gave up 0 bases, with 10 bases separating them. CDR1 and CDR2 from the germline V gene are SGHRS and YFSETQ. This CDR3 has 14 residues. Here the CDR3 DNA reads TGCGCCAGCAGCCCGGGGATTTCTAACTATGGCTACACCTTC. Its translation: CASSPGISNYGYTF.

The chain joins TRBV29-1 to TRBJ2-1; TRBD2 agrees at 8 bases. With 6 bases clipped from V and 9 bases from J, the junction kept 7 bases outside the gene matches. This CDR3 contains 12 residues. CDR1 and CDR2 from the germline V gene are SQVTM and ANQGSEA. CDR3 DNA sequence: TGCAGCGTAAGCGGGGGTCGATTTGAGCAGTTCTTC. Amino acid sequence: CSVSGGRFEQFF.

The CDR3 here is CASSSGAGVLETQYF. Written as DNA, the CDR3 is TGTGCCAGCAGTTCTGGGGCGGGGGTTCTGGAGACCCAGTACTTC. The chain couples TRBV5-8 to TRBJ2-5; 7 nucleotides align to TRBD2. After removal of 5 bases from V and 5 bases from J, the junction contained 12 bases not matched to a gene. CDR3 size: 15 residues. Germline V gives CDR1 SGHTS, CDR2 YDEGEE.

There are a few counts of this clone. The rearrangement links TRBV9 to TRBJ2-1; TRBD2 agrees at 7 bases. J lost 0 bases, V lost 2 bases, and 2 bases had no gene match. This CDR3 comprises 15 residues. Germline lookup yields CDR1 SGDLS and CDR2 YYNGEE. CDR3 region: CASSVTSVSYNEQFF. The CDR3 bases are TGTGCCAGCAGCGTTACTAGCGTCTCCTACAATGAGCAGTTCTTC. Complete variable domain (other parts from reference TRBV9 and TRBJ2-1): DSGVTQTPKHLITATGQRVTLRCSPRSGDLSVYWYQQSLDQGLQFLIQYYNGEERAKGNILERFSAQQFPDLHSELNLSSLELGDSALYFCASSVTSVSYNEQFFGPGTRLTVL.

V usage is TRBV25-1 and J usage is TRBJ2-4; D is perhaps TRBD2 (5 bases). The CDR3 loop spans 14 amino acids. The germline gives CDR1 MGHDK, CDR2 SYGVNS. Trimming shortened V by 5 bases and J by 6 bases, and 14 bases separated the two germline ends. The CDR3, as DNA: TGTGCCAGCAGTCGGAGAGGAGGATTAAACATTCAGTACTTC. This translates into CASSRRGGLNIQYF. Drawing the rest from reference TRBV25-1 and TRBJ2-4, the complete variable domain is EADIYQTPRYLVIGTGKKITLECSQTMGHDKMYWYQQDPGMELHLIHYSYGVNSTEKGDLSSESTVSRIRTEHFPLTLESARPSHTSQYLCASSRRGGLNIQYFGAGTRLSVL.

The chain carries TRBV9 and TRBJ2-4; 9 nucleotides agree with TRBD2. V dropped 0 bases and J dropped 6; count of bases not matched to a gene: 7. The CDR3 has 16 amino acids. Germline assignment: CDR1 SGDLS and CDR2 YYNGEE. CDR3 residues: CASSVGPAGGINIQYF. CDR3 sequence (DNA): TGTGCCAGCAGCGTAGGTCCAGCGGGGGGTATAAACATTCAGTACTTC.

The V and J genes are TRBV9 and TRBJ2-5; tentatively, D is TRBD2 (5 bases). The CDR3 is 15 amino acids. The V gene lost 3 bases and the J gene lost 2 bases, with 14 bases spanning the gap. Germline CDR1 is SGDLS and CDR2 is YYNGEE. The CDR3 region has the DNA TGTGCCAGCAGCGGTGGGGTAAGCGGACAAGAGACCCAGTACTTC. As protein: CASSGGVSGQETQYF. Together with reference TRBV9 and TRBJ2-5, the CDR3 gives the full variable domain: DSGVTQTPKHLITATGQRVTLRCSPRSGDLSVYWYQQSLDQGLQFLIQYYNGEERAKGNILERFSAQQFPDLHSELNLSSLELGDSALYFCASSGGVSGQETQYFGPGTRLLVL.

The chain has TRBV6-2 or TRBV6-3 and TRBJ2-3, with 8 bases fitting TRBD2. CDR3 size: 15 residues. The germline gives CDR1 MNHEY, CDR2 SVGEGT. Trimming took 1 base from V and 1 from J; bases not matched to a gene: 1. CDR3 nucleotides: TGTGCCAGCAGTTACTGGACTAGCCGCACAGATACGCAGTATTTT. It yields the protein CASSYWTSRTDTQYF.

The chain combines TRBV6-5 with TRBJ2-1, with 8 bases identical to TRBD2. Trimming cost V 5 bases and J 6 bases; bases outside gene matches: 6. The CDR3 spans 14 residues. The germline CDR1 and CDR2 sequences are MNHEY and SVGAGI. The CDR3 DNA reads TGTGCCAGCAGTCAGACTAGCGCCGTCAATGAGCAGTTCTTC. Protein sequence: CASSQTSAVNEQFF.

A remark on this clone: The same CDR3 arises from other DNA sequences in this sample as well. The rearrangement links TRBV28 to TRBJ1-2; tentative D call: TRBD1 (5 bases). CDR1 and CDR2 from the germline V gene are MDHEN and SYDVKM. The V end was cut by 7 bases, the J end by 5 bases, with 14 bases between. The CDR3 length is 13 residues. The DNA of the CDR3 is TGTGCCAGCACCCTTGGGGGGGGTTATGGCTACACCTTC. Translating gives CASTLGGGYGYTF.

V usage is TRBV19 and J usage is TRBJ2-7; 10 nucleotides agree with TRBD1. CDR1 is LNHDA, CDR2 SQIVND, per germline (reference sequence). The CDR3 spans 15 residues. Trimming removed 4 bases from V and 2 bases from J; junction bases left unmatched: 5. The CDR3: CASSTGQGTTYEQYF. CDR3 in DNA: TGTGCCAGTAGTACGGGACAGGGGACAACCTACGAGCAGTACTTC.

The chain joins TRBV10-1 to TRBJ1-1; 9 bases match TRBD1. Looked up from germline, CDR1 is WNHNN and CDR2 is SYGVQD (reference sequence). V shed 3 bases and J 0 bases; nucleotides not matched to a gene: 2. The CDR3 spans 15 residues. The CDR3 region is CASSEGTGMNTEAFF. As DNA, the CDR3 is TGCGCCAGCAGTGAAGGGACAGGGATGAACACTGAAGCTTTCTTT.

The chain recombines TRBV7-8 with TRBJ2-7, with TRBD1 matching 8 bases. This CDR3 is 14 amino acids long. CDR1 and CDR2 from the germline V gene are SGHVS and FQNEAQ. With V trimmed by 3 bases and J by 3 bases, 4 bases remained unmatched. The CDR3 DNA reads TGTGCCAGCAGCTTGGTGACAGGGGACTACGAGCAGTACTTC. Translation: CASSLVTGDYEQYF. Full variable domain (rest looked up from reference TRBV7-8 and TRBJ2-7): GAGVSQSPRYKVAKRGQDVALRCDPISGHVSLFWYQQALGQGPEFLTYFQNEAQLDKSGLPSDRFFAERPEGSVSTLKIQRTQQEDSAVYLCASSLVTGDYEQYFGPGTRLTVT.

The genes are TRBV19 and TRBJ1-2; 7 bases are shared with TRBD1. Looked up from germline, CDR1 is LNHDA and CDR2 is SQIVND (reference sequence). The CDR3 consists of 15 residues. V dropped 10 bases and J dropped 4; count of bases not matched to a gene: 15. As DNA, the CDR3 is TGTGCCACCAAGGACTCAGGGGGGACGGGCTATGGCTACACCTTC. This codes for CATKDSGGTGYGYTF.

CDR3 nucleotides: TGTGCCAGCAGTTCCGCCGGGTCTACCCCTGGCGAGCAGTACTTC. This translates into CASSSAGSTPGEQYF. V is TRBV28 and J is TRBJ2-7; D not certain. Trimming pared 4 bases from V and 6 bases from J, leaving 19 bases between. Germline CDR1 and CDR2: MDHEN and SYDVKM. The CDR3 runs to 15 residues.

The V and J genes are TRBV15 and TRBJ1-1; no firm D call. With 0 bases removed from V and 5 bases from J, the gap between germline ends came to 10 bases. This CDR3 is built from 14 residues. Germline loops: CDR1 LNHNV, CDR2 YYDKDF (reference sequence). The CDR3 protein is CATSRDLARTEAFF. The CDR3 DNA sequence: TGTGCCACCAGCAGAGATTTGGCCAGAACTGAAGCTTTCTTT.